This section outlines one TCR beta chain sequence together with its context. This sample is part of a study of shared T cell receptors in the human thymus. This CDR3 has 15 amino acids. V dropped 5 bases and J dropped 0 bases, with 13 bases sitting between them. The germline gives CDR1 MNHEY, CDR2 SVGAGI. The protocol was immunoSEQ multiplex PCR, while the TCRdb copy is restricted to in-frame clones and leaves out a portion. Of hundreds of thousands of clones listed, more than 75% were seen once; the top ten hold 0.0095% to 0.011%. Another study also made use of these data, one on human thymus T cells. In that study: Donation was from healthy Finnish infants who were having corrective surgery that addressed congenital heart defects. During corrective heart surgery, resections were taken, and the thymus tissue came from them. An apparent bias in V and J gene usage was seen in thymic and blood repertoires. Related research described thymic repertoires that were highly overlapping among unrelated individuals.

The TCR sequence derives from a boy in the first two years of life with a congenital heart defect. The chain links TRBV6-5 to TRBJ1-1; weak D call: TRBD1 (6 bases). Source material: thymocytes. The CDR3 nucleotides read TGTGCCAGCAGTACCCCCGCAGGGGTGAACACTGAAGCTTTCTTT. Translated: CASSTPAGVNTEAFF.